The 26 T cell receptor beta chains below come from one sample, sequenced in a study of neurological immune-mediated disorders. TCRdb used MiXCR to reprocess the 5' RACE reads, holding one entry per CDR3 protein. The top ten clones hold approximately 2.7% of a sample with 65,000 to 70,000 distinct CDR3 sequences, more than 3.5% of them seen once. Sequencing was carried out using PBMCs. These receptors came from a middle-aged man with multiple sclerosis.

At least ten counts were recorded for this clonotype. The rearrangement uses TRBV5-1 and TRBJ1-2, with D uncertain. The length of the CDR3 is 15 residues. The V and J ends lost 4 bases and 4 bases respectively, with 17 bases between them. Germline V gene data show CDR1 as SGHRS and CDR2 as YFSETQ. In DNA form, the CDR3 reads TGCGCCAGCAGCCTGAGGGCGGCAGGAGGCTATGGCTACACCTTC. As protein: CASSLRAAGGYGYTF.

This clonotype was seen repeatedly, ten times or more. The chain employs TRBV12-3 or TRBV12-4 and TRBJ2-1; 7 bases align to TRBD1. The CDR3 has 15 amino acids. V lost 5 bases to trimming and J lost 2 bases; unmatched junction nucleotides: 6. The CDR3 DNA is TGTGCCAGCAGTATTACAGGGGATCCCTACAATGAGCAGTTCTTC. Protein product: CASSITGDPYNEQFF.

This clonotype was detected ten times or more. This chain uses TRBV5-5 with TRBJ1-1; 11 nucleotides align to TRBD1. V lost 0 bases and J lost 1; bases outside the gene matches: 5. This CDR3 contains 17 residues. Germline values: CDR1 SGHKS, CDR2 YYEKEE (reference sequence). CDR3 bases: TGTGCCAGCAGCTTGGGGACAGGGGGCGCTTGGAACACTGAAGCTTTCTTT. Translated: CASSLGTGGAWNTEAFF.

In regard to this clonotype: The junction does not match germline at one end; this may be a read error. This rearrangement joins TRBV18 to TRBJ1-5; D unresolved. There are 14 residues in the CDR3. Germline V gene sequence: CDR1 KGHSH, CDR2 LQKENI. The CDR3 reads CASSPAVNNQPQNF. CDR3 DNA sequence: TGTGCCAGCTCACCTGCTGTCAATAATCAGCCCCAGAATTTT.

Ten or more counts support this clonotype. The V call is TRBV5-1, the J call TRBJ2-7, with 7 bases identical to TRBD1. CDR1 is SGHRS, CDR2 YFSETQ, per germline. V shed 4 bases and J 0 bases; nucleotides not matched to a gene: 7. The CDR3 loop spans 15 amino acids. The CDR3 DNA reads TGCGCCAGCAGCCCGGCCCCAGGGGGCTCCTACGAGCAGTACGTC. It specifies CASSPAPGGSYEQYV.

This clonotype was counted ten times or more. This CDR3 reads CASSKTGVHGYEQYV. The CDR3 bases are TGTGCCAGCAGCAAGACAGGGGTCCATGGGTACGAGCAGTACGTC. The gene calls are TRBV28 and TRBJ2-7, with 8 bases aligning to TRBD1. Germline V gene sequence: CDR1 MDHEN, CDR2 SYDVKM. J lost 4 bases, V lost 6 bases, and 11 bases had no gene match. The CDR3 covers 15 residues.

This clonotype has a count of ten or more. The CDR3 nucleotides read TGTGCCAGCAGCGCCGGGTCTAGGGATGAGCAGTTCTTC. Protein sequence: CASSAGSRDEQFF. V and J are TRBV7-9 and TRBJ2-1, with D uncertain. CDR3 length: 13 residues. Trimming shortened V by 5 bases and J by 8 bases, and 13 bases separated the two germline ends. Germline V gene sequence: CDR1 SEHNR, CDR2 FQNEAQ (reference sequence).

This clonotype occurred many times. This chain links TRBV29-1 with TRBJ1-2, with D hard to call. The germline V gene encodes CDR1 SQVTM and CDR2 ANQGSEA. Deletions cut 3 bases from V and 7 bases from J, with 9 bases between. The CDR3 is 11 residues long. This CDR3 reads CSVEGIGGYTF. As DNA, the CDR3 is TGCAGCGTTGAGGGTATCGGTGGCTACACCTTC.

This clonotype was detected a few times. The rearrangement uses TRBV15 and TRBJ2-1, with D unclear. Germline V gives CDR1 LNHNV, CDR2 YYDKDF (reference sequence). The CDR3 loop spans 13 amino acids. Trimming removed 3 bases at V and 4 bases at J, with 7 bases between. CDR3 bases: TGTGCCACCAGCAGTGAAATTTACAATGAGCAGTTCTTC. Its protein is CATSSEIYNEQFF.

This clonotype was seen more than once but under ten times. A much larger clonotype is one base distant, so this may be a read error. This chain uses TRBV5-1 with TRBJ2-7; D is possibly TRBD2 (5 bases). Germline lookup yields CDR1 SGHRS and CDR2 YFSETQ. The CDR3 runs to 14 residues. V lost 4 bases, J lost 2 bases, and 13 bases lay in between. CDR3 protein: CASSTRERAYEQYF. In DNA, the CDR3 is TGCGCCAGCAGCACCCGGGAAAGGGCCTACGAGCAGTACTTC.

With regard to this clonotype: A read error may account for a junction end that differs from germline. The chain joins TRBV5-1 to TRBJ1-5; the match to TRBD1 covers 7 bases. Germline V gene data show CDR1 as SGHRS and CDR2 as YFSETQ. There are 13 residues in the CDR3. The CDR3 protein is CASRGTDDQPQNF. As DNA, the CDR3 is TGCGCCAGCAGAGGGACAGATGATCAGCCCCAGAATTTT.

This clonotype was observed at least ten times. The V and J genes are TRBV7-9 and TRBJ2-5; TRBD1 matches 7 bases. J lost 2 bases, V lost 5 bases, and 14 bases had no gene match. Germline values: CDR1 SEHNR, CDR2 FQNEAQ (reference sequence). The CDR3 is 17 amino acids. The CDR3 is CASSEDRQALVQETQYF. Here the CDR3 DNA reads TGTGCCAGCAGCGAGGACAGGCAGGCTCTGGTGCAAGAGACCCAGTACTTC.

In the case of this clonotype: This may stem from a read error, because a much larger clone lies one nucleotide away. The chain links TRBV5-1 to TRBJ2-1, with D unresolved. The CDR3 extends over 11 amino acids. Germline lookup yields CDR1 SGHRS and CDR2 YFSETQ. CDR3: CASSLANERFF. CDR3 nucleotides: TGCGCCAGCAGCTTGGCCAATGAGCGGTTCTTC. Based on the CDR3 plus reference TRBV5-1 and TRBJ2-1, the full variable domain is KAGVTQTPRYLIKTRGQQVTLSCSPISGHRSVSWYQQTPGQGLQFLFEYFSETQRNKGNFPGRFSGRQFSNSRSEMNVSTLELGDSALYLCASSLANERFFGPGTRLTVL.

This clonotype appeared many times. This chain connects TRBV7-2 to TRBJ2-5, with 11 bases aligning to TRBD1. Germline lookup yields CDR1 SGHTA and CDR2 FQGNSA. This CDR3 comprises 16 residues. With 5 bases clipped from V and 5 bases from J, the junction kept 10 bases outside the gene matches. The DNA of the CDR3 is TGTGCCAGCAGCCTCCGGACAGGGGGCGGATTTGAGACCCAGTACTTC. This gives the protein CASSLRTGGGFETQYF.

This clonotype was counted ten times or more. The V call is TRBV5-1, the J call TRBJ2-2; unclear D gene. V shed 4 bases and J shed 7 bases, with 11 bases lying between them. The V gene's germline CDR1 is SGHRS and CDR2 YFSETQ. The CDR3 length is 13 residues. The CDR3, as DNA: TGCGCCAGCAGCGGCCCGGTGAACGGGGAGCTGTTTTTT. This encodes CASSGPVNGELFF.

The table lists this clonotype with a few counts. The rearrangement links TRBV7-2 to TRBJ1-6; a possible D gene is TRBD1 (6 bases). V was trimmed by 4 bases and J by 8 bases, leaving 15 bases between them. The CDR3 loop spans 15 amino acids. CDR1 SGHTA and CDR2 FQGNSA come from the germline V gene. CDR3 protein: CASSSTIRGHSPLHF. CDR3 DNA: TGTGCCAGCAGCTCCACTATCAGGGGCCATTCACCCCTCCACTTT.

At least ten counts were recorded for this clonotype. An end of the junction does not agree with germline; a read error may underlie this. The CDR3 nucleotides read TGTGCCAGCAGTTACAACAGCAATCAGCCCCAGAATTTT. It encodes CASSYNSNQPQNF. The V and J genes are TRBV6-6 and TRBJ1-5; D is undetermined. The CDR3 spans 13 residues. The V gene's germline CDR1 is MNHNY and CDR2 SVGAGI (reference sequence).

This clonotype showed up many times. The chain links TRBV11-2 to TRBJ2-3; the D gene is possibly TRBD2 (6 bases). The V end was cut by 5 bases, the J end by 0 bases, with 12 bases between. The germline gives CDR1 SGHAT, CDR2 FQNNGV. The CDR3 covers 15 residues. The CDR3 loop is CASSVSGISTDTQYF. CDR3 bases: TGTGCCAGCAGCGTTAGCGGAATTAGCACAGATACGCAGTATTTT.

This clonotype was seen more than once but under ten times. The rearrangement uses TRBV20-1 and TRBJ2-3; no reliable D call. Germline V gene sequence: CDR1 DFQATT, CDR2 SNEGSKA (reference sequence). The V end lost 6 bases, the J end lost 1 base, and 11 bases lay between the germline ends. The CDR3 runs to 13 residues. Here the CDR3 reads CSARKRRTDTQYF. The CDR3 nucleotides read TGCAGTGCAAGAAAGCGCCGCACAGATACGCAGTATTTT.

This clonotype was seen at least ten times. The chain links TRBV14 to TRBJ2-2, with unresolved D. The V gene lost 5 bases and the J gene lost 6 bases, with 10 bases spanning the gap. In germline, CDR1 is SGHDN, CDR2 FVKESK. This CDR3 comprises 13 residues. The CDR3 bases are TGTGCCAGCAGCGTCCGATTAGCCGGGGAGCTGTTTTTT. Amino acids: CASSVRLAGELFF.

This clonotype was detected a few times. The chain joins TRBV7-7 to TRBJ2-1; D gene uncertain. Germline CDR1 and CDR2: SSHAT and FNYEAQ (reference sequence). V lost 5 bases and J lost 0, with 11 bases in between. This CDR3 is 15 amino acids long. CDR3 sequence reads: CASSIDTSSYNEQFF. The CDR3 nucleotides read TGTGCCAGCAGCATCGACACGAGCTCCTACAATGAGCAGTTCTTC.

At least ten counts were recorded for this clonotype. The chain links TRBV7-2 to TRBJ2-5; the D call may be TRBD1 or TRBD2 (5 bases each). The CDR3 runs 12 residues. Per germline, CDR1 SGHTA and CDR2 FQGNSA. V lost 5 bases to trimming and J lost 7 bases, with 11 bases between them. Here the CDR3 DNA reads TGTGCCAGCAGCCCTACGGGGCGGACCCAGTACTTC. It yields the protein CASSPTGRTQYF.

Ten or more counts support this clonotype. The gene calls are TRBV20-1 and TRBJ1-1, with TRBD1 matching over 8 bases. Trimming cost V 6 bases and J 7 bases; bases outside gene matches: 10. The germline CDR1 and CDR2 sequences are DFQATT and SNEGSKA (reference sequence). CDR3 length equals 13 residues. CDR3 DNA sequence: TGCAGTGCCAAACAAACAGGGGGAAGTGAAGCTTTCTTT. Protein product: CSAKQTGGSEAFF.

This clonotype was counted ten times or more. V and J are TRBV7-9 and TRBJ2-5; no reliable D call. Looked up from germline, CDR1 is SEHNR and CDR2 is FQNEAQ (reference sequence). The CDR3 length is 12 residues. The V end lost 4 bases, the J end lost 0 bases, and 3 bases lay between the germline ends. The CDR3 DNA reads TGTGCCAGCAGCTCCGACCAAGAGACCCAGTACTTC. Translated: CASSSDQETQYF.

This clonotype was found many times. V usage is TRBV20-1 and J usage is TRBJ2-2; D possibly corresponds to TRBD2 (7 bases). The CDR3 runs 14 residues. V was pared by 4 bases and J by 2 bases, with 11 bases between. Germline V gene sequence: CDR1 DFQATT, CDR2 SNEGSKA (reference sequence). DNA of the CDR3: TGCAGTGCTACTCGGGGGGCCAACACCGGGGAGCTGTTTTTT. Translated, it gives CSATRGANTGELFF.

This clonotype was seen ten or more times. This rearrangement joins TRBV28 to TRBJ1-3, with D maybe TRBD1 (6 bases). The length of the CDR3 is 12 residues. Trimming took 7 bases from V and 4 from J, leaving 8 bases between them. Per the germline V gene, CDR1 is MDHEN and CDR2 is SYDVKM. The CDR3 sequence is CASNTGGNTIYF. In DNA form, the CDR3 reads TGTGCCAGCAACACAGGGGGAAACACCATATATTTT.